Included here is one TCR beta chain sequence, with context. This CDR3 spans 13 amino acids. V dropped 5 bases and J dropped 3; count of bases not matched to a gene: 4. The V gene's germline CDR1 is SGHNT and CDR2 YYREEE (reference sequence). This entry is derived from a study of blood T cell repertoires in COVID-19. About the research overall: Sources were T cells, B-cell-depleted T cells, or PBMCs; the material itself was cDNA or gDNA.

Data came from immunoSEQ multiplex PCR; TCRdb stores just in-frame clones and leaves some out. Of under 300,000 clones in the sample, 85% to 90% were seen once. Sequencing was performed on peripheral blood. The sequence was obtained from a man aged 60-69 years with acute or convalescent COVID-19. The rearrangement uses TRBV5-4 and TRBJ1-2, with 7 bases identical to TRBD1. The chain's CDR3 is CASSRGQDYGYTF. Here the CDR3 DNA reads TGTGCCAGCAGTCGTGGACAGGACTATGGCTACACCTTC.